This T cell receptor (beta chain) was recorded in a study of shared clonotypes between healthy human individuals. On the study more broadly: The study drew on a couple of women and three men aged 18 to 49 as donors. A donor's plate count was three for CD4 naive and three for CD4 memory; CD8 naive had two and CD8 memory one. Findings and limits, study-wide: A generally larger estimated richness was seen in naive subsets than in memory subsets.

CDR1 and CDR2 (germline): LGHNA, YSLEER. This CDR3 is built from 15 residues. V lost 3 bases, J lost 0 bases, and 0 bases stayed unmatched. Comment on this clone: What it recognizes is unknown. Other DNA sequences in this specimen translate into the identical CDR3.

Genomic DNA belonging to each subset was distributed in equal measure over several immunoSEQ plates. Generated by immunoSEQ multiplex PCR, the TCRdb table keeps only in-frame clones and is missing some. The repertoire holds approximately 1.9 million clones, with about 93% as singletons. Positively selected for CCR7, the CD45RO-negative cells used as naive CD8 cells excluded terminally differentiated effector memory CD45RA+ cells. This chain connects TRBV4-3 to TRBJ1-3, with TRBD1 matching 9 bases. The receptor's source is a man younger than 35 in good health. Some clones in this sample may be carry-over from other donors' samples. The specimen sequenced was naive CD8+ T cells from PBMCs. The CDR3 sequence: CASSQDRGSGNTIYF. CDR3 DNA: TGCGCCAGCAGCCAGGACAGGGGCTCTGGAAACACCATATATTTT.